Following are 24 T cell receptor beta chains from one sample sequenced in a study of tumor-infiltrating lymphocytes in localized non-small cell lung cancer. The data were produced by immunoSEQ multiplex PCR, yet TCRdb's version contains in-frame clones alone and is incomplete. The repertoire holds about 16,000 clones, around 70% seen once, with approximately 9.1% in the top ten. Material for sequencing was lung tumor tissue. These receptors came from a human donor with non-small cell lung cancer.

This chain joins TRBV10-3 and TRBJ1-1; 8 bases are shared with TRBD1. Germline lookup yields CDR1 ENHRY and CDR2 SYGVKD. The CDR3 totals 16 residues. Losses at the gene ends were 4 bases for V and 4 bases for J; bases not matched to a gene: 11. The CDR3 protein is CAISGRTGNLLTEAFF. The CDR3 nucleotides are TGTGCCATCAGTGGACGGACAGGGAACCTACTCACTGAAGCTTTCTTT.

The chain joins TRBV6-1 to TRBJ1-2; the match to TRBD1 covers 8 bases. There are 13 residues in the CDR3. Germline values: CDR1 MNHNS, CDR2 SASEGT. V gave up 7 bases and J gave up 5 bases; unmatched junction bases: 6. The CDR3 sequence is CASILTGGYGYTF. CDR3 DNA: TGTGCCAGCATTCTAACAGGGGGTTATGGCTACACCTTC.

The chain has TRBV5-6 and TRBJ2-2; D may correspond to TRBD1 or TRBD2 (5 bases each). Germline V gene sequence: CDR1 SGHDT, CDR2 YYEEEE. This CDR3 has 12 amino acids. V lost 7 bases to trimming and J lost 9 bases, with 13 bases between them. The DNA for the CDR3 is TGTGCCAGCGGGGACGGACGGCGGGAGCTGTTTTTT. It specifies CASGDGRRELFF.

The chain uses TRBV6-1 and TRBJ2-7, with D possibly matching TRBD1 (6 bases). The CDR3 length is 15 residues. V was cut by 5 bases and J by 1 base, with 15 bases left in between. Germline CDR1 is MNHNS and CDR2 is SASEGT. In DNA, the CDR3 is TGTGCCAGCAGTCGATACCGGGACAAGTCCTACGAGCAGTACTTC. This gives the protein CASSRYRDKSYEQYF.

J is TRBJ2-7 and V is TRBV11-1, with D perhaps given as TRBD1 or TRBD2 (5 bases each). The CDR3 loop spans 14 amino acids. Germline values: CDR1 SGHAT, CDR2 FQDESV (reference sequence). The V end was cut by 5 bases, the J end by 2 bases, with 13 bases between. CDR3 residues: CASSPRDATYEQYF. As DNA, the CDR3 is TGTGCCAGCAGCCCCCGGGACGCCACCTACGAGCAGTACTTC.

The CDR3 protein is CASSPSGRNTGELFF. CDR3 nucleotide sequence: TGTGCCAGCAGCCCGAGCGGGAGAAACACCGGGGAGCTGTTTTTT. The V gene is TRBV11-2, the J gene TRBJ2-2; TRBD2 agrees at 8 bases. Germline V gene lookup returns CDR1 SGHAT and CDR2 FQNNGV. The CDR3 runs 15 residues. The J segment lost 2 bases and the V segment lost 5 bases, leaving 4 bases of the junction unmatched.

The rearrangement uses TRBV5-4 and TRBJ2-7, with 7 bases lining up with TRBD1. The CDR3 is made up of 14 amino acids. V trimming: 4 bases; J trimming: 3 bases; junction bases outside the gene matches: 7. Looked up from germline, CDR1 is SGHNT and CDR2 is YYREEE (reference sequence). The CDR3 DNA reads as TGTGCCAGCAGCGGGAACAGGGGCGTCTACGAGCAGTACTTC. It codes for CASSGNRGVYEQYF.

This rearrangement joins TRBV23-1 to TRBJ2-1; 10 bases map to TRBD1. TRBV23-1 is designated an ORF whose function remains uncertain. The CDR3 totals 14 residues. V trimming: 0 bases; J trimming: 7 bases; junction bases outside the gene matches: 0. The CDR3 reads CASSQSDRGNEQFF. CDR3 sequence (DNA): TGCGCCAGCAGTCAATCGGACAGGGGGAATGAGCAGTTCTTC.

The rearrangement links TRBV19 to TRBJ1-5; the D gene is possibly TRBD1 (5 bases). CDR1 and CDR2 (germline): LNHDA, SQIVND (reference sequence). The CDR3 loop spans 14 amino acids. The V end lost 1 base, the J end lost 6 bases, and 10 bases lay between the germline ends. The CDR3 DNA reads TGTGCCAGTAGTATAGTCGCGGGGCGTCAGCCCCAGCATTTT. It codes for CASSIVAGRQPQHF.

In DNA form, the CDR3 reads TGTGCCAGCTCACCACGGCCGGGAAAGGGTGAAAAACTGTTTTTT. Amino acid sequence: CASSPRPGKGEKLFF. The V call is TRBV18, the J call TRBJ1-4; D gene unclear. The V gene lost 1 base and the J gene lost 7 bases, with 13 bases spanning the gap. CDR3 length: 15 amino acids. Per the germline V gene, CDR1 is KGHSH and CDR2 is LQKENI.

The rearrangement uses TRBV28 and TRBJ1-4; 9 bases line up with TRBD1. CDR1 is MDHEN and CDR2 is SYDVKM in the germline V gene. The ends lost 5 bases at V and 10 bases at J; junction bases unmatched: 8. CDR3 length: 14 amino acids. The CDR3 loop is CASSRNSDRGKLFF. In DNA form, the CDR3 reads TGTGCCAGCAGTCGTAACTCGGACAGGGGAAAACTGTTTTTT.

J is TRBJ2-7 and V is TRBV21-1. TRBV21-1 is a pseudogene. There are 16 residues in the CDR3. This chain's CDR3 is CASSKAPRPPGSEQYF. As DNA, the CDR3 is TGTGCCAGCAGCAAAGCGCCGAGACCTCCTGGCTCCGAGCAGTACTTC.

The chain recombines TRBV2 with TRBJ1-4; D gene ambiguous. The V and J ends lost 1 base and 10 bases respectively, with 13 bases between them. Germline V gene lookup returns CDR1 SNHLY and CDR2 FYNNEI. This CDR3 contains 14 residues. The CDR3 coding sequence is TGTGCCAGCAGTGAAGTACGCACAGAGGGAAAACTGTTTTTT. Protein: CASSEVRTEGKLFF.

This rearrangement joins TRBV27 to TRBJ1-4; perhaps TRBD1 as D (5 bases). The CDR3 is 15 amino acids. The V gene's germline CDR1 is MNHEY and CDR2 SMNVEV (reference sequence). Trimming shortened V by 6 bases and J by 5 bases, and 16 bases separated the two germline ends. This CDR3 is CASSLWGGGNEKLFF. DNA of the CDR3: TGTGCCAGCAGCCTCTGGGGCGGGGGGAATGAAAAACTGTTTTTT.

CDR3 region: CASITDRTNEKLFF. CDR3 in DNA: TGTGCCAGCATCACGGACAGAACTAATGAAAAACTGTTTTTT. The gene calls are TRBV2 and TRBJ1-4, with D possibly matching TRBD1 (6 bases). V dropped 7 bases and J dropped 1 base, with 10 bases sitting between them. Germline V gene data show CDR1 as SNHLY and CDR2 as FYNNEI. This CDR3 spans 14 amino acids. The full variable domain, with the rest looked up from reference TRBV2 and TRBJ1-4, is EPEVTQTPSHQVTQMGQEVILRCVPISNHLYFYWYRQILGQKVEFLVSFYNNEISEKSEIFDDQFSVERPDGSNFTLKIRSTKLEDSAMYFCASITDRTNEKLFFGSGTQLSVL.

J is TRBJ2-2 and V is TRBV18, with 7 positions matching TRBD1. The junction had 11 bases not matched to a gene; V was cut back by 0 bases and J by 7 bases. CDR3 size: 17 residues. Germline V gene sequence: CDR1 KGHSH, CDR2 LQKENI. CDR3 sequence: CASSPPEGGTTYGELFF. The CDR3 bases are TGTGCCAGCTCACCACCGGAAGGGGGCACGACGTACGGGGAGCTGTTTTTT. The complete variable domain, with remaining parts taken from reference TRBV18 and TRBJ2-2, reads NAGVMQNPRHLVRRRGQEARLRCSPMKGHSHVYWYRQLPEEGLKFMVYLQKENIIDESGMPKERFSAEFPKEGPSILRIQQVVRGDSAAYFCASSPPEGGTTYGELFFGEGSRLTVL.

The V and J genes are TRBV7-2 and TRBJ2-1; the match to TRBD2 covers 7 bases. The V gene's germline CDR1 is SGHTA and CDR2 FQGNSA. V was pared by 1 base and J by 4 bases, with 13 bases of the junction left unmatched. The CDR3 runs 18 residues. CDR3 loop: CASSLVRSSGKGYNEQFF. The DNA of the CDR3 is TGTGCCAGCAGCTTAGTTAGGTCTAGCGGAAAAGGTTACAATGAGCAGTTCTTC.

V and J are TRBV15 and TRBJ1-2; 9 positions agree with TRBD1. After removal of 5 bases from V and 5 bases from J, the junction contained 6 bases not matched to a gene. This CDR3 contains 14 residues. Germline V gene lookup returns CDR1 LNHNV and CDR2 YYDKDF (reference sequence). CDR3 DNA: TGTGCCACCAGCGCTCACAGGGGGCCATATGGCTACACCTTC. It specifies CATSAHRGPYGYTF.

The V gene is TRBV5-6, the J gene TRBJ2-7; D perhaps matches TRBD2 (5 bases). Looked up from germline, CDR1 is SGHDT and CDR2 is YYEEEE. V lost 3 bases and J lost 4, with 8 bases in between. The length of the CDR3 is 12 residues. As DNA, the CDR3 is TGTGCCAGCAGCTCTGGCGGGTACGAGCAGTACTTC. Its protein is CASSSGGYEQYF.

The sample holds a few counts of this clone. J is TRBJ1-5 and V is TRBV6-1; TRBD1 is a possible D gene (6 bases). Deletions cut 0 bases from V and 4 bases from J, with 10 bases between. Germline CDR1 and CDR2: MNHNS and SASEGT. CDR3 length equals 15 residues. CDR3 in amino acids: CASSEAGQQNQPQHF. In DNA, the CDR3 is TGTGCCAGCAGTGAAGCAGGACAGCAAAATCAGCCCCAGCATTTT.

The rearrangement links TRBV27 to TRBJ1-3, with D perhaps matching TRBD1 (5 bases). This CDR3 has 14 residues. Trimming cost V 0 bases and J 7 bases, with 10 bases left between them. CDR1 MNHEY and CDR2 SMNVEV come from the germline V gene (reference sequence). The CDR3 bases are TGTGCCAGCAGTTTATCTTTCGGGGACAACACCATATATTTT. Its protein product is CASSLSFGDNTIYF.

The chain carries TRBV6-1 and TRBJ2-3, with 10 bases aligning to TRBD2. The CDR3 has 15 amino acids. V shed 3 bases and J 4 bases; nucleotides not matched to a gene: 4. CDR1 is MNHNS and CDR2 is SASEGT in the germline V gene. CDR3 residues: CASSEGSGGPDTQYF. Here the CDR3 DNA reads TGTGCCAGCAGTGAGGGTAGCGGGGGGCCAGATACGCAGTATTTT.

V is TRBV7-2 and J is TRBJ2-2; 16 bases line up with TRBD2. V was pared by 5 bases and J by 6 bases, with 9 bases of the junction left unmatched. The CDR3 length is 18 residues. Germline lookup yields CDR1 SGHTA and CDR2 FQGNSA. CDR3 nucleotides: TGTGCCAGCAGCCCGAGGGGACTAGCGGGGGGGTATGCCGGGGAGCTGTTTTTT. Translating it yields CASSPRGLAGGYAGELFF.

Written as DNA, the CDR3 is TGTGCCAGCAGTGAAGCCCCCCTGGCTAGCGGGTCCAAAGAGACCCAGTACTTC. This sequence encodes CASSEAPLASGSKETQYF. The chain is built from TRBV2 and TRBJ2-5; TRBD2 agrees at 8 bases. This CDR3 is built from 18 residues. V trimming: 0 bases; J trimming: 3 bases; junction bases outside the gene matches: 12. Germline V gene lookup returns CDR1 SNHLY and CDR2 FYNNEI.